This entry lists 29 T cell receptor beta chains sequenced from one sample in a study of control samples from healthy donors and cancer patients. Libraries were prepared by immunoSEQ multiplex PCR; TCRdb keeps only in-frame clonotypes and omits some of them. This table has around 120,000 clones, 70% to 90% appearing once. The sample consisted of blood. These receptors were collected from a woman aged 70 to 79 in good health.

This clone was detected a few times. V and J are TRBV6-1 and TRBJ1-4; D not resolved. The CDR3 spans 13 residues. V gave up 1 base and J gave up 3 bases, with 3 bases separating them. Germline-derived CDR1 and CDR2 are MNHNS and SASEGT. This CDR3 reads CASSEVPNEKLFF. In DNA, the CDR3 is TGTGCCAGCAGTGAAGTGCCTAATGAAAAACTGTTTTTT.

The chain is built from TRBV5-1 and TRBJ2-2; D may be TRBD2 (6 bases). Germline V gives CDR1 SGHRS, CDR2 YFSETQ. V gave up 4 bases and J gave up 4 bases, with 11 bases separating them. The CDR3 has 14 amino acids. The CDR3 coding sequence is TGCGCCAGCAGCCAGCAGGGAGGCACCGGGGAGCTGTTTTTT. It specifies CASSQQGGTGELFF.

This clone came up once. The CDR3 loop is CASSLVPRTTTDTQYF. In DNA, the CDR3 is TGTGCCAGCAGCTTAGTGCCCCGTACAACCACAGATACGCAGTATTTT. V usage is TRBV11-2 and J usage is TRBJ2-3; D is ambiguous. There are 16 residues in the CDR3. Germline assignment: CDR1 SGHAT and CDR2 FQNNGV. The germline V and J ends were trimmed by 1 base and 2 bases, with 13 bases remaining between them.

The CDR3 nucleotides are TGCGCCAGCAGTCCCGCTCCCTCAGAACGACCGAAGCTTTATAGCAATCAGCCCCAGCATTTT. It translates to CASSPAPSERPKLYSNQPQHF. The V call is TRBV10-2, the J call TRBJ1-5, with D unresolved. Germline V gene data show CDR1 as WSHSY and CDR2 as SAAADI. Deletions cut 5 bases from V and 0 bases from J, with 29 bases between. The CDR3 is 21 residues long.

CDR3 sequence (DNA): TGTGCCAGCAGGATAGGGGACCGTCCGGCCGGGGAGCTGTTTTTT. As protein: CASRIGDRPAGELFF. The chain recombines TRBV11-2 with TRBJ2-2, with D perhaps being TRBD1 or TRBD2 (5 bases each). Trimming stripped 6 bases from V and 6 bases from J, with 17 bases between. Germline V gives CDR1 SGHAT, CDR2 FQNNGV. The CDR3 runs to 15 residues.

This chain connects TRBV15 to TRBJ2-3, with 7 nucleotides matching TRBD2. Germline V gene lookup returns CDR1 LNHNV and CDR2 YYDKDF (reference sequence). CDR3 length: 13 residues. The trim removed 10 bases at V and 1 base at J, leaving 5 bases unmatched. The DNA of the CDR3 is TGTGCCAGCCGGGGGAGGGGCACAGATACGCAGTATTTT. This translates into CASRGRGTDTQYF.

The genes are TRBV7-8 and TRBJ2-7; D may be TRBD2 (6 bases). CDR1 is SGHVS, CDR2 FQNEAQ, per germline. V lost 5 bases and J lost 4, with 12 bases in between. CDR3 size: 13 residues. The CDR3 bases are TGTGCCAGCAGCATCGGACTATCATACGAGCAGTACTTC. It codes for CASSIGLSYEQYF.

V usage is TRBV5-1 and J usage is TRBJ2-5; no reliable D call. Trimming shortened V by 4 bases and J by 5 bases, and 15 bases separated the two germline ends. The CDR3 length is 14 residues. Germline CDR1 reads SGHRS; CDR2 reads YFSETQ. The CDR3 DNA reads as TGCGCCAGCAGCCCAAATGACATGACGGAGACCCAGTACTTC. It codes for CASSPNDMTETQYF.

Worth noting for this clone: At one end the junction does not follow the germline gene, possibly because of a read error. The chain uses TRBV4-1 and TRBJ2-5; D uncertain. The length of the CDR3 is 14 residues. The germline V gene has CDR1 MGHRA and CDR2 YSYEKL. The CDR3 loop is CASSEDDGRETQYF. In DNA, the CDR3 is TGCGCCAGCAGCGAAGACGACGGAAGGGAGACCCAGTACTTC.

CDR3 amino acids: CASGQGNQPQHF. The DNA for the CDR3 is TGTGCCAGCGGCCAGGGCAATCAGCCCCAGCATTTT. The chain joins TRBV6-6 to TRBJ1-5; D is unresolved. Germline lookup yields CDR1 MNHNY and CDR2 SVGAGI (reference sequence). The CDR3 is 12 residues long. V was cut by 8 bases and J by 2 bases, with 7 bases left in between.

This rearrangement joins TRBV7-9 to TRBJ1-1; 11 bases are shared with TRBD1. CDR3 size: 14 residues. V trimming: 6 bases; J trimming: 4 bases; junction bases outside the gene matches: 4. Germline lookup yields CDR1 SEHNR and CDR2 FQNEAQ (reference sequence). This chain's CDR3 is CASSPGTGGTEAFF. The CDR3 DNA reads TGTGCCAGCAGTCCCGGGACAGGGGGCACTGAAGCTTTCTTT.

The chain links TRBV7-3 to TRBJ2-3; D is unclear. Germline loops: CDR1 SGHTA, CDR2 FQGTGA. V was pared by 5 bases and J by 5 bases, with 11 bases between. The CDR3 contains 13 residues. The CDR3 here is CASSPQREDTQYF. The CDR3 bases are TGTGCCAGCAGCCCCCAAAGGGAAGATACGCAGTATTTT.

The V call is TRBV2, the J call TRBJ2-3; D tentatively reads TRBD1 or TRBD2 (6 bases each). The CDR3 runs to 16 residues. Germline loops: CDR1 SNHLY, CDR2 FYNNEI. V was cut by 0 bases and J by 6 bases, with 16 bases left in between. The CDR3 spells CASSEAQGGRADTQYF. CDR3 sequence (DNA): TGTGCCAGCAGTGAAGCACAGGGAGGTAGAGCGGATACGCAGTATTTT.

This chain links TRBV7-6 with TRBJ2-3, with D possibly matching TRBD2 (5 bases). The CDR3 contains 13 residues. Germline V gene data show CDR1 as SGHVS and CDR2 as FNYEAQ. Trimming took 2 bases from V and 4 from J, leaving 7 bases between them. CDR3 protein: CASSLRAADTQYF. CDR3 in DNA: TGTGCCAGCAGCTTAAGAGCGGCAGATACGCAGTATTTT.

There are a few counts of this clone. V is TRBV19 and J is TRBJ1-2; a weak D match, TRBD1 (6 bases). This CDR3 region has 11 residues. V lost 9 bases and J lost 5, with 10 bases in between. CDR1 and CDR2 (germline): LNHDA, SQIVND (reference sequence). CDR3 in DNA: TGTGCCAGCCAGGGGAGGTATGGCTACACCTTC. This translates into CASQGRYGYTF.

CDR3 protein: CASSLAVQDGETQYF. In DNA, the CDR3 is TGTGCCAGCAGCTTAGCGGTACAGGACGGGGAGACCCAGTACTTC. This sequence joins TRBV7-8 and TRBJ2-5, with TRBD1 as a possible D gene (5 bases). Germline V lookup: CDR1 SGHVS, CDR2 FQNEAQ. The V gene lost 0 bases and the J gene lost 5 bases, with 13 bases spanning the gap. The CDR3 sequence is 15 residues long. Looking up the rest from reference TRBV7-8 and TRBJ2-5 gives the full variable domain: GAGVSQSPRYKVAKRGQDVALRCDPISGHVSLFWYQQALGQGPEFLTYFQNEAQLDKSGLPSDRFFAERPEGSVSTLKIQRTQQEDSAVYLCASSLAVQDGETQYFGPGTRLLVL.

CDR3 nucleotide sequence: TGTGCCAGCAGCCCGGCCGGGGCGAACACCGGGGAGCTGTTTTTT. This translates into CASSPAGANTGELFF. This rearrangement joins TRBV5-4 to TRBJ2-2, with D possibly being TRBD2 (5 bases). Germline CDR1 and CDR2: SGHNT and YYREEE (reference sequence). Between the trimmed V and J ends, which lost 4 bases and 0 bases, there was a span of 10 bases. This CDR3 comprises 15 residues. Looking up the rest from reference TRBV5-4 and TRBJ2-2 gives the full variable domain: ETGVTQSPTHLIKTRGQQVTLRCSSQSGHNTVSWYQQALGQGPQFIFQYYREEENGRGNFPPRFSGLQFPNYSSELNVNALELDDSALYLCASSPAGANTGELFFGEGSRLTVL.

The rearrangement uses TRBV7-2 and TRBJ1-1, with 8 bases fitting TRBD1. Germline-derived CDR1 and CDR2 are SGHTA and FQGNSA. The V gene end was trimmed by 5 bases and the J gene end by 1 base; junction bases not matched to a gene: 9. The CDR3 is 16 amino acids. CDR3 region: CASSAPPGTGNTEAFF. CDR3 in DNA: TGTGCCAGCAGCGCCCCCCCCGGGACAGGGAACACTGAAGCTTTCTTT.

This clone was picked up one time. V gene TRBV4-3 combines with J gene TRBJ1-6, with D unresolved. Germline V gives CDR1 LGHNA, CDR2 YSLEER. V lost 0 bases, J lost 5 bases, and 8 bases lay in between. The CDR3 runs to 15 residues. CDR3 nucleotides: TGCGCCAGCAGCCAAGATCGGCTGGATAATTCACCCCTCCACTTT. Its translation: CASSQDRLDNSPLHF.

The sample holds one count of this clone. The chain is built from TRBV14 and TRBJ1-1; a possible D gene is TRBD1 (5 bases). Looked up from germline, CDR1 is SGHDN and CDR2 is FVKESK. Trimming pared 0 bases from V and 2 bases from J, leaving 13 bases between. The CDR3 is made up of 16 amino acids. The CDR3 DNA sequence: TGTGCCAGCAGCCAAGATTGGGGCAGCCTAAACACTGAAGCTTTCTTT. It is translated as CASSQDWGSLNTEAFF.

This rearrangement joins TRBV7-8 to TRBJ1-2, with D maybe TRBD1 (5 bases). The CDR3 is 13 amino acids. The V end was cut by 5 bases, the J end by 5 bases, with 12 bases between. The germline gives CDR1 SGHVS, CDR2 FQNEAQ. The CDR3 region is CASSPGTEYGYTF. The DNA of the CDR3 is TGTGCCAGCAGCCCCGGGACGGAGTATGGCTACACCTTC.

J is TRBJ1-1 and V is TRBV5-4, with 9 bases identical to TRBD1. Germline values: CDR1 SGHNT, CDR2 YYREEE (reference sequence). V lost 0 bases, J lost 2 bases, and 2 bases stayed unmatched. The CDR3 consists of 15 residues. The CDR3 DNA reads TGTGCCAGCAGCTTGGGACAGGGGGGAAACACTGAAGCTTTCTTT. As protein: CASSLGQGGNTEAFF.

J is TRBJ1-1 and V is TRBV12-3 or TRBV12-4; D ambiguous. The CDR3 has 13 amino acids. V shed 6 bases and J shed 10 bases, with 18 bases lying between them. The CDR3 protein is CASSNSGEAGAFF. The CDR3 nucleotides read TGTGCCAGCAGCAACTCCGGGGAGGCCGGAGCTTTCTTT.

About this clone: One junction end disagrees with the germline gene, perhaps due to a read error. The CDR3 sequence: CASSNPPAGPLDF. The CDR3, as DNA: TGTGCCAGCAGTAACCCCCCCGCAGGGCCCTTAGACTTC. J is TRBJ1-2 and V is TRBV6-6, with a tentative D call TRBD1 (5 bases). Per germline, CDR1 MNHNY and CDR2 SVGAGI (reference sequence). The CDR3 covers 13 residues.

The V gene is TRBV5-4, the J gene TRBJ2-3; D uncertain. Germline V gene data show CDR1 as SGHNT and CDR2 as YYREEE (reference sequence). The ends were cut back, 0 bases at V and 6 bases at J, with 11 bases in the middle. The CDR3 consists of 14 residues. CDR3: CASSLGRVSDTQYF. The CDR3 DNA follows: TGTGCCAGCAGCTTGGGCCGTGTATCGGATACGCAGTATTTT.

The chain combines TRBV24-1 with TRBJ2-2; 8 bases are a match to TRBD2. V lost 4 bases to trimming and J lost 9 bases; unmatched junction nucleotides: 9. Germline assignment: CDR1 KGHDR and CDR2 SFDVKD. CDR3 length equals 15 residues. Written as DNA, the CDR3 is TGTGCCACCAGTGACACCGGGGGGGACCCCCGGGAGCTGTTTTTT. Residues: CATSDTGGDPRELFF.

This clone was recorded once. The genes are TRBV9 and TRBJ1-3; D is undetermined. CDR3 length: 17 residues. The V and J ends lost 0 bases and 0 bases respectively, with 13 bases between them. Germline loops: CDR1 SGDLS, CDR2 YYNGEE. The CDR3: CASSVEGVARSGNTIYF. As DNA, the CDR3 is TGTGCCAGCAGCGTAGAGGGAGTGGCGCGCTCTGGAAACACCATATATTTT.

Here the CDR3 DNA reads TGTGCCAGCAGCCGCCGGACTTTCACAGATACGCAGTATTTT. Translation gives CASSRRTFTDTQYF. This chain joins TRBV14 and TRBJ2-3, with D possibly being TRBD2 (5 bases). CDR3 length: 14 amino acids. Trimming took off 4 bases at V and 2 bases at J, with 10 bases between the two ends. CDR1 SGHDN and CDR2 FVKESK come from the germline V gene.

The chain joins TRBV4-2 to TRBJ1-3; 7 nucleotides match TRBD1. The germline CDR1 and CDR2 sequences are LGHNA and YNFKEQ. The CDR3 spans 15 residues. Unmatched junction bases numbered 3, after V lost 4 bases and J lost 0 bases. CDR3 bases: TGTGCCAGCAGCCGAACAGGGGACTCTGGAAACACCATATATTTT. Translated, it gives CASSRTGDSGNTIYF.